The sequence of this T cell receptor (beta chain) was determined in a study of cytomegalovirus exposure and HLA in healthy donors. PCR primers comprised 60 Vbeta and 13 Jbeta primers. Sequencing used immunoSEQ multiplex PCR; TCRdb keeps in-frame clones, though not all of them. Found here are about 210,000 clones, more than 75% of them singletons; the top ten hold about 3.4%. There are 15 residues in the CDR3. The germline V gene has CDR1 ENHRY and CDR2 SYGVKD. The V gene lost 5 bases and the J gene lost 2 bases, with 13 bases spanning the gap. The V gene is TRBV10-3, the J gene TRBJ1-5; possible D gene TRBD1, 5 bases. Sample: PBMCs. The TCR originated in a man aged 40-49 years in good health and CMV-seropositive. As DNA, the CDR3 is TGTGCCATCAGTAATGGGGGGGTGGGCAATCAGCCCCAGCATTTT. This sequence encodes CAISNGGVGNQPQHF.